This T cell receptor (beta chain) was identified in a study of blood T cells in healthy people across ages. A sample-barcoded 5' primer and a J-beta primer mix were used in a second PCR of roughly 6 to 11 cycles. Using its own MiXCR run on the 5' RACE reads, TCRdb lists one record per CDR3 protein. The profile shows 1.8 million or so distinct CDR3 sequences, about 39% of them singletons. Concerning this clonotype itself: A junction boundary mismatches the germline segment, possibly from a read error.

The TCR comes from a human donor in good health. Sequencing used blood.

CDR3 amino acids: CASPPSRSPSSYNGQFF. Here the CDR3 DNA reads TGTGCCAGCCCCCCATCCAGGAGCCCGAGCTCCTACAATGGGCAGTTCTTC. The chain joins TRBV28 to TRBJ2-1; D is unresolved. CDR1 MDHEN and CDR2 SYDVKM come from the germline V gene. The CDR3 sequence is 17 residues long.